Following are 26 T cell receptor beta chains from one sample sequenced in a study of human T cells and chemical hapten exposure. Described time point: healthy volunteer bleed at 2 weeks. Unfractionated whole blood yielded total RNA. TCRdb ran MiXCR on the RACE reads and lists one entry per CDR3 protein. Here the sample spans about 130,000 distinct CDR3 sequences, approximately 9.5% being singletons. Sequenced material: whole blood. These receptors were collected from a male donor in good health. Some clones in this sample may be carry-over from other donors' samples.

The CDR3 bases are TGTGCCAGCAGTTGGGGACTAGCGGCTTACAATGAGCAGTTCTTC. This translates into CASSWGLAAYNEQFF. The chain employs TRBV12-3 or TRBV12-4 and TRBJ2-1; 11 bases fit TRBD2. Trimming took 4 bases from V and 4 from J; bases not matched to a gene: 3. The CDR3 has 15 amino acids.

This clonotype showed up just a few times. The chain recombines TRBV7-2 with TRBJ2-7, with no clear D. The germline CDR1 and CDR2 sequences are SGHTA and FQGNSA. The CDR3 is 14 amino acids. Trimming removed 5 bases at V and 3 bases at J, with 14 bases between. CDR3 nucleotide sequence: TGTGCCAGCAGCCCGTCTGTAGAGCTCTACGAGCAGTACTTC. It codes for CASSPSVELYEQYF. The full variable domain, completed using reference TRBV7-2 and TRBJ2-7, is GAGVSQSPSNKVTEKGKDVELRCDPISGHTALYWYRQSLGQGLEFLIYFQGNSAPDKSGLPSDRFSAERTGGSVSTLTIQRTQQEDSAVYLCASSPSVELYEQYFGPGTRLTVT.

This clonotype was picked up many times. The chain couples TRBV12-5 to TRBJ1-6, with 8 bases identical to TRBD1. This CDR3 has 15 amino acids. With V trimmed by 1 base and J by 8 bases, 4 bases remained unmatched. The germline V gene has CDR1 LGHNT and CDR2 FRNRAP. The CDR3 bases are TGTGCTAGTGGTTTGGGGCAGGGGGCCGATTCACCCCTCCACTTT. This encodes CASGLGQGADSPLHF.

The chain recombines TRBV9 with TRBJ2-7; 11 nucleotides agree with TRBD2. CDR1 and CDR2 from the germline V gene are SGDLS and YYNGEE. The CDR3 extends over 15 amino acids. Trimming cost V 1 base and J 5 bases; bases outside gene matches: 5. CDR3 region: CASSVSSGGADEQYF. The DNA of the CDR3 is TGTGCCAGCAGCGTAAGTAGCGGGGGGGCCGACGAGCAGTACTTC.

This clonotype was picked up many times. This chain joins TRBV20-1 and TRBJ2-1; D may be TRBD1 (5 bases). The V end was cut by 6 bases, the J end by 5 bases, with 11 bases between. The CDR3 is made up of 12 amino acids. Germline-derived CDR1 and CDR2 are DFQATT and SNEGSKA (reference sequence). The CDR3 DNA follows: TGCAGTGCCGCCGACAGTAACAATGAGCAGTTCTTC. This translates into CSAADSNNEQFF.

The chain links TRBV19 to TRBJ2-1; no clear D gene. V gave up 8 bases and J gave up 2 bases, with 16 bases separating them. CDR3 length equals 15 residues. Per germline, CDR1 LNHDA and CDR2 SQIVND (reference sequence). The CDR3 loop is CASRLAGWTYNEQFF. The CDR3 nucleotides read TGTGCCAGTCGACTGGCTGGGTGGACCTACAATGAGCAGTTCTTC.

This clonotype was detected ten times or more. CDR3 sequence reads: CSVEDRRVFTEAFF. CDR3 nucleotide sequence: TGCAGCGTTGAAGATCGCAGAGTATTCACTGAAGCTTTCTTT. The chain has TRBV29-1 and TRBJ1-1; D unresolved. Germline V gene lookup returns CDR1 SQVTM and CDR2 ANQGSEA. The CDR3 spans 14 residues. Trimming took 0 bases from V and 4 from J, leaving 12 bases between them.

The V and J genes are TRBV6-5 and TRBJ1-5; TRBD1 agrees at 7 bases. With 6 bases clipped from V and 11 bases from J, the junction kept 16 bases outside the gene matches. This CDR3 is 15 amino acids long. Germline V lookup: CDR1 MNHEY, CDR2 SVGAGI. The chain's CDR3 is CASRADRAAGRAQHF. CDR3 nucleotide sequence: TGTGCCAGCAGGGCCGACAGGGCTGCGGGACGGGCCCAGCATTTT.

This clonotype has a count of ten or more. This chain connects TRBV29-1 to TRBJ2-7; 10 bases are shared with TRBD1. Germline assignment: CDR1 SQVTM and CDR2 ANQGSEA. Losses at the gene ends were 6 bases for V and 1 base for J; bases not matched to a gene: 6. This CDR3 spans 14 amino acids. The CDR3, as DNA: TGCAGCGTATCCGGACAGGGGGGATCCTACGAGCAGTACTTC. Protein product: CSVSGQGGSYEQYF.

In its sample, this clonotype was seen many times. The chain couples TRBV7-6 to TRBJ2-1, with 7 bases lining up with TRBD2. The CDR3 is made up of 14 amino acids. The junction had 1 base not matched to a gene; V was cut back by 0 bases and J by 5 bases. The germline V gene encodes CDR1 SGHVS and CDR2 FNYEAQ. The CDR3 DNA reads as TGTGCCAGCAGCTTAGCGGGAGGGCACAATGAGCAGTTCTTC. Its translation is CASSLAGGHNEQFF.

This clonotype turned up a few times. This chain connects TRBV5-1 to TRBJ2-2, with 7 bases that match TRBD2. Germline CDR1 and CDR2: SGHRS and YFSETQ. The CDR3 contains 15 residues. Unmatched junction bases numbered 6, after V lost 6 bases and J lost 1 base. CDR3 protein: CASTSTSENTGELFF. The DNA for the CDR3 is TGCGCCAGCACCTCAACTAGCGAGAACACCGGGGAGCTGTTTTTT.

This clonotype was seen at least ten times. J is TRBJ1-5 and V is TRBV6-1, with D hard to call. This CDR3 is built from 15 residues. The germline V and J ends were trimmed by 6 bases and 0 bases, with 12 bases remaining between them. Germline CDR1 MNHNS, CDR2 SASEGT. CDR3 sequence reads: CASRLRHNSNQPQHF. In DNA form, the CDR3 reads TGTGCCAGCAGACTAAGACATAATAGCAATCAGCCCCAGCATTTT.

This clonotype has more than one count but fewer than ten. The V call is TRBV7-9, the J call TRBJ2-3; the D gene could be TRBD1 or TRBD2 (5 bases each). Trimming took off 5 bases at V and 5 bases at J, with 11 bases between the two ends. The CDR3 loop spans 13 amino acids. Germline-derived CDR1 and CDR2 are SEHNR and FQNEAQ (reference sequence). In DNA, the CDR3 is TGTGCCAGCAGCCCCGGGGCGCAAGATACGCAGTATTTT. Protein product: CASSPGAQDTQYF. Looking up the rest from reference TRBV7-9 and TRBJ2-3 gives the full variable domain: DTGVSQNPRHKITKRGQNVTFRCDPISEHNRLYWYRQTLGQGPEFLTYFQNEAQLEKSRLLSDRFSAERPKGSFSTLEIQRTEQGDSAMYLCASSPGAQDTQYFGPGTRLTVL.

This clonotype appeared a few times. The rearrangement uses TRBV6-5 and TRBJ2-2, with D possibly called TRBD1 or TRBD2 (6 bases each). CDR3 length equals 14 residues. Trimming pared 2 bases from V and 7 bases from J, leaving 11 bases between. The germline CDR1 and CDR2 sequences are MNHEY and SVGAGI. CDR3 region: CASSYEGGYGELFF. DNA for the CDR3: TGTGCCAGCAGTTACGAGGGGGGCTACGGGGAGCTGTTTTTT.

In its sample, this clonotype was seen a few times. The genes are TRBV19 and TRBJ2-2, with 8 bases aligning to TRBD1. Germline V gene data show CDR1 as LNHDA and CDR2 as SQIVND (reference sequence). The length of the CDR3 is 16 residues. The J segment lost 3 bases and the V segment lost 6 bases, leaving 9 bases of the junction unmatched. CDR3 residues: CASSRLDRVDTGELFF. CDR3 bases: TGTGCCAGTAGCCGGTTGGACAGGGTCGACACCGGGGAGCTGTTTTTT.

The chain recombines TRBV5-1 with TRBJ2-3, with TRBD1 matching 9 bases. CDR1 SGHRS and CDR2 YFSETQ come from the germline V gene. The CDR3 runs 16 residues. V was clipped by 0 bases and J by 3 bases; unmatched bases: 5. Here the CDR3 DNA reads TGCGCCAGCAGCTTGGCCCACAGGGGGCGAACAGATACGCAGTATTTT. This sequence encodes CASSLAHRGRTDTQYF.

This clonotype has ten or more counts. The V call is TRBV7-2, the J call TRBJ2-1, with D possibly matching TRBD1 (5 bases). V was pared by 5 bases and J by 6 bases, with 14 bases between. From germline, CDR1 is SGHTA and CDR2 FQGNSA. This CDR3 contains 14 residues. The CDR3 nucleotides are TGTGCCAGCAGCCTTAGGTTGGGGCGCAATGAGCAGTTCTTC. Encoded protein: CASSLRLGRNEQFF.

This clonotype has a count of ten or more. This chain uses TRBV12-3 or TRBV12-4 with TRBJ2-3; D may be TRBD2 (6 bases). V lost 6 bases and J lost 0, with 10 bases in between. The CDR3 loop spans 14 amino acids. In DNA form, the CDR3 reads TGTGCCAGCAGCTTTAGCGGTAGCACAGATACGCAGTATTTT. This gives the protein CASSFSGSTDTQYF.

This clonotype was seen more than once but under ten times. V gene TRBV5-4 combines with J gene TRBJ1-2; TRBD1 aligns across 8 bases. Trimming cost V 4 bases and J 8 bases; bases outside gene matches: 16. Germline V gene data show CDR1 as SGHNT and CDR2 as YYREEE (reference sequence). The CDR3 runs 16 residues. CDR3 in DNA: TGTGCCAGCAGCCATAGAGGTGCGGACAGGGTAATCGGCTACACCTTC. As protein: CASSHRGADRVIGYTF.

This clonotype was observed at least ten times. The chain couples TRBV10-3 to TRBJ2-3; 9 nucleotides match TRBD1. V lost 0 bases to trimming and J lost 8 bases; unmatched junction nucleotides: 15. This CDR3 has 18 residues. Germline CDR1 ENHRY, CDR2 SYGVKD. The CDR3 loop is CAISESKAQDRGYGTQYF. CDR3 DNA sequence: TGTGCCATCAGTGAGTCGAAGGCCCAGGACAGGGGCTATGGTACGCAGTATTTT.

The gene calls are TRBV20-1 and TRBJ1-4, with D perhaps TRBD1 (5 bases). The germline CDR1 and CDR2 sequences are DFQATT and SNEGSKA (reference sequence). Trimming removed 6 bases from V and 0 bases from J, with 8 bases in between. CDR3 length equals 13 residues. The CDR3: CSATTATNEKLFF. The CDR3 nucleotides are TGCAGTGCCACGACAGCAACTAATGAAAAACTGTTTTTT.

This clonotype was observed a few times. V usage is TRBV20-1 and J usage is TRBJ1-5; D is unresolved. CDR1 DFQATT and CDR2 SNEGSKA come from the germline V gene (reference sequence). This CDR3 is 14 amino acids long. V lost 2 bases, J lost 3 bases, and 11 bases lay in between. The CDR3 reads CSARTGNTNQPQHF. CDR3 bases: TGCAGTGCTAGAACGGGGAATACCAATCAGCCCCAGCATTTT.

In this sample, this clonotype turned up a few times. The chain has TRBV2 and TRBJ2-1; D gene unclear. CDR3 length: 14 amino acids. From germline, CDR1 is SNHLY and CDR2 FYNNEI. Trimming left V 3 bases short and J 4 bases short, with 10 bases between. Written as DNA, the CDR3 is TGTGCCAGCAGTGACAGCTACCCGTACAATGAGCAGTTCTTC. Amino acids: CASSDSYPYNEQFF.

This clonotype appeared a few times. This chain connects TRBV7-9 to TRBJ1-1; 7 bases agree with TRBD1. The germline gives CDR1 SEHNR, CDR2 FQNEAQ (reference sequence). The J segment lost 1 base and the V segment lost 7 bases, leaving 6 bases of the junction unmatched. The CDR3 runs to 14 residues. The CDR3 nucleotides are TGTGCCAGCACACCACAGGGGAAGAACACTGAAGCTTTCTTT. Translating it yields CASTPQGKNTEAFF.

This clonotype was counted many times. The chain has TRBV20-1 and TRBJ1-5; tentative D call: TRBD1 (6 bases). The germline V and J ends were trimmed by 5 bases and 3 bases, with 11 bases remaining between them. CDR3 length: 13 residues. The germline gives CDR1 DFQATT, CDR2 SNEGSKA (reference sequence). The CDR3 coding sequence is TGCAGTGCTCGTCAGGGGTTCAATCAGCCCCAGCATTTT. Translation: CSARQGFNQPQHF.

This clonotype was counted at least ten times. V gene TRBV20-1 combines with J gene TRBJ2-1, with 9 nucleotides matching TRBD2. Germline values: CDR1 DFQATT, CDR2 SNEGSKA (reference sequence). V was clipped by 0 bases and J by 4 bases; unmatched bases: 1. The CDR3 loop spans 14 amino acids. DNA of the CDR3: TGCAGTGCTAGAGAGCGGGGGGGTTACAATGAGCAGTTCTTC. This gives the protein CSARERGGYNEQFF.